This T cell receptor beta chain was sequenced during a study of OX40 agonist ivuxolimab in advanced cancers. Study in general: With ivuxolimab, an agonistic anti-OX40 (CD134) antibody, patients were treated. Ivuxolimab was delivered to patients intravenously every 2 weeks at doses spanning 0.01 to 10 mg/kg.

Trimming left V 1 base short and J 4 bases short, with 13 bases between. The CDR3 extends over 15 amino acids. CDR1 and CDR2 from the germline V gene are LGHNA and YSLEER. Using immunoSEQ multiplex PCR, the repertoire was profiled, and TCRdb retains in-frame clones only, with some absent. The sample includes tens of thousands of clones, approximately 92% of them seen just once. This clone has only a few counts. Its matching antigen is unknown. Overall study findings and caveats: At 0.1 to 3.0 mg/kg and by week 6, clonal expansion occurred in CD4+ and CD8+ blood T cells.

The receptor was derived from an adult with an advanced solid tumor such as melanoma, head and neck, liver or kidney cancer. Here the sequenced sample was CD4+ or CD8+ T cells sorted from blood, taken in a trial of the OX40 agonist ivuxolimab. The V and J genes are TRBV4-3 and TRBJ1-1; D gene unclear. The CDR3 loop reads CASSQVEVEVTEAFF. CDR3 coding DNA: TGCGCCAGCAGCCAAGTTGAGGTGGAGGTCACTGAAGCTTTCTTT.